This T cell receptor (beta chain) came from a study of cytomegalovirus exposure and HLA in healthy donors. Study-wide results and limits: Sequencing artifact likely explains a cluster of highly shared sequence variants.

The PCR ran on 60 Vbeta and 13 Jbeta primers. In the original workflow: In a later analysis, the count reached approximately 80 million unique TCR beta chains, with 9 million to 11 million shared. Clones were sequenced by immunoSEQ multiplex PCR, and TCRdb holds only the in-frame ones, with some missing. That table furnishes V, J and clone size, whereas the DNA furnished D and trimming. This table has approximately 110,000 clones, around 70% appearing once. V was pared by 5 bases and J by 4 bases, with 12 bases between. The germline CDR1 and CDR2 sequences are SGHNT and YYREEE (reference sequence). The CDR3 covers 13 residues. Points on this clone: Its antigen is as yet unknown.

The origin of this receptor is a man aged 40-50 years in good health and CMV-seronegative. Material for sequencing was PBMCs. This chain uses TRBV5-4 with TRBJ1-1, with D hard to call. The CDR3 DNA reads TGTGCCAGCAGGGCCACAGAGAGCACTGAAGCTTTCTTT. This encodes CASRATESTEAFF. The full variable domain, its missing parts supplied by reference TRBV5-4 and TRBJ1-1, is ETGVTQSPTHLIKTRGQQVTLRCSSQSGHNTVSWYQQALGQGPQFIFQYYREEENGRGNFPPRFSGLQFPNYSSELNVNALELDDSALYLCASRATESTEAFFGQGTRLTVV.